One sample yielded the 6 T cell receptor beta chains listed below, sequenced in a study of cytotoxic CD8 clonotypes in ibrutinib-treated CLL. Libraries were prepared by immunoSEQ multiplex PCR; TCRdb keeps only in-frame clonotypes and omits some of them. The sample carries some 150,000 clones, 65% to 85% recorded once. Sequencing used PBMCs, obtained after 36 months of ibrutinib treatment. Source of these receptors: a human donor with chronic lymphocytic leukemia.

The chain has TRBV2 and TRBJ1-2; D uncertain. The germline V and J ends were trimmed by 11 bases and 0 bases, with 7 bases remaining between them. The CDR3 has 11 residues. Germline CDR1 SNHLY, CDR2 FYNNEI. The CDR3: CALYSNYGYTF. DNA for the CDR3: TGTGCCCTCTACTCTAACTATGGCTACACCTTC.

The gene calls are TRBV5-1 and TRBJ2-5; 11 bases agree with TRBD1. Germline assignment: CDR1 SGHRS and CDR2 YFSETQ. Trimming cost V 4 bases and J 5 bases; bases outside gene matches: 4. This CDR3 is 14 amino acids long. The CDR3 bases are TGCGCCAGCAGCCCGGACAGGGGGCCGGAGACCCAGTACTTC. Encoded protein: CASSPDRGPETQYF.

The chain employs TRBV7-8 and TRBJ2-5, with 7 bases identical to TRBD1. The ends lost 5 bases at V and 2 bases at J; junction bases unmatched: 5. Germline-derived CDR1 and CDR2 are SGHVS and FQNEAQ. CDR3 length equals 14 residues. The CDR3 DNA reads TGTGCCAGCAGCAACCGACAGGGTCAAGAGACCCAGTACTTC. Translation: CASSNRQGQETQYF.

The chain is built from TRBV18 and TRBJ2-7, with D hard to call. The CDR3 runs to 14 residues. V was pared by 1 base and J by 3 bases, with 10 bases between. Per germline, CDR1 KGHSH and CDR2 LQKENI. In DNA form, the CDR3 reads TGTGCCAGCTCACCACTTGTTAGGAGCTACGAGCAGTACTTC. Translating it yields CASSPLVRSYEQYF.

CDR3 coding DNA: TGTGCCAGCAGTGAAGCATACCTTCCTGATGGAGAGACCCAGTACTTC. Protein product: CASSEAYLPDGETQYF. This chain joins TRBV6-1 and TRBJ2-5; D unresolved. Trimming left V 0 bases short and J 4 bases short, with 15 bases between. CDR1 and CDR2 from the germline V gene are MNHNS and SASEGT. The CDR3 runs 16 residues.

This clone has only one observation. The chain couples TRBV6-6 to TRBJ2-4, with a weak D call TRBD2 (5 bases). Germline V gene data show CDR1 as MNHNY and CDR2 as SVGAGI (reference sequence). This CDR3 has 12 amino acids. V lost 2 bases, J lost 6 bases, and 5 bases lay in between. CDR3 protein: CASSYRGNIQYF. CDR3 nucleotide sequence: TGTGCCAGCAGTTACCGGGGAAACATTCAGTACTTC.